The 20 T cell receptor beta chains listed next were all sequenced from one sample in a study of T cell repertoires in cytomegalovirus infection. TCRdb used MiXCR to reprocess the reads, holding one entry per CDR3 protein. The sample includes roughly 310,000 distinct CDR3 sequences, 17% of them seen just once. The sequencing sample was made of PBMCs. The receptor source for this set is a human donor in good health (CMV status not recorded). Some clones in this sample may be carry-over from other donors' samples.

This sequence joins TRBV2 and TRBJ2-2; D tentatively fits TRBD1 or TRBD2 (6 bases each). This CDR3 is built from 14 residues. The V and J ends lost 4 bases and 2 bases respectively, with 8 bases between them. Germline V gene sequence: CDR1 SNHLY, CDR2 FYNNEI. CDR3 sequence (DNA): TGTGCCAGCAGTGCGGGGGCTAACACCGGGGAGCTGTTTTTT. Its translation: CASSAGANTGELFF.

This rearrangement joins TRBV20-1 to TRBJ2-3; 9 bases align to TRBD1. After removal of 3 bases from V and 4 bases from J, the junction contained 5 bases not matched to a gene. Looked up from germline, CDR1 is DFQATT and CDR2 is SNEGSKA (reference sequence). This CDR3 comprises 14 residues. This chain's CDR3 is CSASLGQGSDTQYF. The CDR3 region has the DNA TGCAGTGCTAGCCTTGGACAGGGGTCAGATACGCAGTATTTT.

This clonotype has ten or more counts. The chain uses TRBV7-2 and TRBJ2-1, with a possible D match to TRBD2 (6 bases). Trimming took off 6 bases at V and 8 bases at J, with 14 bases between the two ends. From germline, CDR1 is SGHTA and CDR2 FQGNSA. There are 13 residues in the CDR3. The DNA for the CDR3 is TGTGCCAGCAGATCGACTAGGCTCGATGAGCAGTTCTTC. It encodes CASRSTRLDEQFF. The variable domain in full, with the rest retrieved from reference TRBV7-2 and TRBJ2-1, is GAGVSQSPSNKVTEKGKDVELRCDPISGHTALYWYRQSLGQGLEFLIYFQGNSAPDKSGLPSDRFSAERTGGSVSTLTIQRTQQEDSAVYLCASRSTRLDEQFFGPGTRLTVL.

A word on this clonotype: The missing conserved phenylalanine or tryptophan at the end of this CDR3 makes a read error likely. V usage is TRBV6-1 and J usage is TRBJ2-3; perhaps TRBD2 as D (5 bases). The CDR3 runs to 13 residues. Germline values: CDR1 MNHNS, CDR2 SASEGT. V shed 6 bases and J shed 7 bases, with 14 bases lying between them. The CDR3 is CASSQDWTYTQYS. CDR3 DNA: TGTGCCAGCAGCCAAGACTGGACTTATACGCAGTATTCT.

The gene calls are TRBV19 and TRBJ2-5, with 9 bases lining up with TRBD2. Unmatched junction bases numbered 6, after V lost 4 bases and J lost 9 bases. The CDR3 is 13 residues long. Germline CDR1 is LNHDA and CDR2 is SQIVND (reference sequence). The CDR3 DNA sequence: TGTGCCAGTAGTAAAGGGGAGCGGGGGGCCCAGTACTTC. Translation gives CASSKGERGAQYF. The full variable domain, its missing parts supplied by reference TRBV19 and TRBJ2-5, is DGGITQSPKYLFRKEGQNVTLSCEQNLNHDAMYWYRQDPGQGLRLIYYSQIVNDFQKGDIAEGYSVSREKKESFPLTVTSAQKNPTAFYLCASSKGERGAQYFGPGTRLLVL.

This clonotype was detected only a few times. For the CDR3, the DNA is TGTGCCAGCAGTCGTACAGAGTCCTTAAACACCGGGGAGCTGTTTTTT. It specifies CASSRTESLNTGELFF. V gene TRBV12-3 or TRBV12-4 combines with J gene TRBJ2-2; D unresolved. Trimming took 5 bases from V and 2 from J, leaving 15 bases between them. This CDR3 contains 16 residues.

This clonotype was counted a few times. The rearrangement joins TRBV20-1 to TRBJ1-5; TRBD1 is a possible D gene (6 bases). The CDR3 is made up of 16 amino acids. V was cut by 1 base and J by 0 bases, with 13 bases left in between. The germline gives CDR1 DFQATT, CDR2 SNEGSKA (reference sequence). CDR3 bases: TGCAGTGCTAGAGGGACAGTGGCATATAGCAATCAGCCCCAGCATTTT. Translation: CSARGTVAYSNQPQHF.

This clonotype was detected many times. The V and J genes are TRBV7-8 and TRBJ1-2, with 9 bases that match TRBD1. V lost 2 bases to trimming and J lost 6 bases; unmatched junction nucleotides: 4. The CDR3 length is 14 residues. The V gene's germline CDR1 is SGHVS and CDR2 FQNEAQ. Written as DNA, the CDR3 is TGTGCCAGCAGCTTAAGGACAGGGGAAAATGGCTACACCTTC. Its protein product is CASSLRTGENGYTF.

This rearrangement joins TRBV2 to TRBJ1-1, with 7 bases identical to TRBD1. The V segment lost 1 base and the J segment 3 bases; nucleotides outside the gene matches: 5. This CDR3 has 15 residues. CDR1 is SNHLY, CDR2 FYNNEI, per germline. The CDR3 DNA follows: TGTGCCAGCAGTGAAGACCCGGGACAGCACACTGAAGCTTTCTTT. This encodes CASSEDPGQHTEAFF.

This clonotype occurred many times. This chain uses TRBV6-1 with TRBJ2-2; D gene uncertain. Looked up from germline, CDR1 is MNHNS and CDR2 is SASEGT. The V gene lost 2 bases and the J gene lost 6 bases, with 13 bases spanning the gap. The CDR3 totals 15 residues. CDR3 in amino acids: CASSEFGVIAGELFF. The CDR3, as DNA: TGTGCCAGCAGTGAATTCGGTGTCATTGCCGGGGAGCTGTTTTTT.

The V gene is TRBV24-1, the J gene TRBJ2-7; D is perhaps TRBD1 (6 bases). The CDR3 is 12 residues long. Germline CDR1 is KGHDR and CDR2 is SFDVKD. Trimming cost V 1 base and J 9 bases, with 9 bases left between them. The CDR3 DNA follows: TGTGCCACCAGTGATTTCCAGGGGTGGCAGTACTTC. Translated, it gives CATSDFQGWQYF.

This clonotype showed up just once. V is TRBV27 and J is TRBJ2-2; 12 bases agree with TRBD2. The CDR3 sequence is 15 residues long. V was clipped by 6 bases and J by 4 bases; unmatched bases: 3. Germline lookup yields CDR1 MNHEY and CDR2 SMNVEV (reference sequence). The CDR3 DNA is TGTGCCAGCAGGCTAGCGGGGGGGCCCACCGGGGAGCTGTTTTTT. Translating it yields CASRLAGGPTGELFF.

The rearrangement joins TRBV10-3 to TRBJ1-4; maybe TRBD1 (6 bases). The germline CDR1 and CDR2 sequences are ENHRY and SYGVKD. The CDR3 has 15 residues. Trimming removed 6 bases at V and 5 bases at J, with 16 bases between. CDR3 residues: CAISETLTGNEKLFF. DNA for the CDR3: TGTGCCATCAGCGAGACCTTAACAGGGAATGAAAAACTGTTTTTT.

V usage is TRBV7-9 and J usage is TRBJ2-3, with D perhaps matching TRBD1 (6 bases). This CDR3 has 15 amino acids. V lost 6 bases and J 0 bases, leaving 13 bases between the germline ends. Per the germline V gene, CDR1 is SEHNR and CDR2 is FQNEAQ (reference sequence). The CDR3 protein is CASSKLGGSTDTQYF. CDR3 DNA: TGTGCCAGCAGTAAACTAGGGGGAAGCACAGATACGCAGTATTTT.

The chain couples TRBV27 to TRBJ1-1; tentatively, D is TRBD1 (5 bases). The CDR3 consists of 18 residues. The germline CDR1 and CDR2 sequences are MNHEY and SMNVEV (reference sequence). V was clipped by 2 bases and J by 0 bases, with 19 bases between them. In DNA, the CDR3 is TGTGCCAGCAGTTTAAGGCCACCGCAGGGCGACTTGAACACTGAAGCTTTCTTT. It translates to CASSLRPPQGDLNTEAFF.

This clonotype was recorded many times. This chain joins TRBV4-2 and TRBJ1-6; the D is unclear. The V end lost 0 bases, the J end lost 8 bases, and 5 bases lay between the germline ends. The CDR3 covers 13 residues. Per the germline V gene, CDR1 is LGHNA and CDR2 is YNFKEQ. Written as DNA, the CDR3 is TGTGCCAGCAGCCAAGATCTGCATTCACCCCTCCACTTT. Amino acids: CASSQDLHSPLHF.

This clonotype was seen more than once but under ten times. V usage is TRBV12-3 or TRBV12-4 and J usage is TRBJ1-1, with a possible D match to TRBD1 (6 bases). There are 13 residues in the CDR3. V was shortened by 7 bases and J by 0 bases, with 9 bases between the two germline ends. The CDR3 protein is CASNRQVNTEAFF. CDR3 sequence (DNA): TGTGCCAGCAACAGACAGGTGAACACTGAAGCTTTCTTT.

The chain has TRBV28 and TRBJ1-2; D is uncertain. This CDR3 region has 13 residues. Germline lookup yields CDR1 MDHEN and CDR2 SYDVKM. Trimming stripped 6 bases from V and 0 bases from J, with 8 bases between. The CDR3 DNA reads TGTGCCAGCAGCCCTCCGTCTAACTATGGCTACACCTTC. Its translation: CASSPPSNYGYTF.

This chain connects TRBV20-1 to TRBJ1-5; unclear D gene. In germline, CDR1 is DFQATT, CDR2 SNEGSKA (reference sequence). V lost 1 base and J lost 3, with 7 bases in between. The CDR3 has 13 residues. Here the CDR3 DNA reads TGCAGTGCTAGAGGTCCGAACAATCAGCCCCAGCATTTT. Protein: CSARGPNNQPQHF.

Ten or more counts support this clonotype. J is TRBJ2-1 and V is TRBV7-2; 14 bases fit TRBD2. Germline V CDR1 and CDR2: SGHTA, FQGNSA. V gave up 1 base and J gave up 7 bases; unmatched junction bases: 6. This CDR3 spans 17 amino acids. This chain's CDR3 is CASSLVGLAGVGNEQFF. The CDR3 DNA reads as TGTGCCAGCAGCTTAGTGGGACTAGCGGGGGTGGGGAATGAGCAGTTCTTC.